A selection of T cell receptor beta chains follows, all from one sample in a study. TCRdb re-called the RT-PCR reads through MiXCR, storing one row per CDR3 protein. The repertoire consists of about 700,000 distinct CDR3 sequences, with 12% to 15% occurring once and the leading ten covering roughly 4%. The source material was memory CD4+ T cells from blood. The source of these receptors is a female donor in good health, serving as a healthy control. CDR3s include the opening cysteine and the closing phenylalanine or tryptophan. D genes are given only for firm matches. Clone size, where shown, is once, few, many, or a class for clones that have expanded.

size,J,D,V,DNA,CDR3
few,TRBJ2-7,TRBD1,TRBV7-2,TGTGCCAGCAGCTTAGGGTACAGGGGCTACGAGCAGTACTTC,CASSLGYRGYEQYF
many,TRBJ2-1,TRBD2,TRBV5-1,TGCGCCAGCAGCCAAAGGGCTAGCGGGATAATCGATGAGCAGTTCTTC,CASSQRASGIIDEQFF
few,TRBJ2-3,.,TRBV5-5,TGTGCCAGCAGCCTACGTATCGGTGCAGATACGCAGTATTTT,CASSLRIGADTQYF
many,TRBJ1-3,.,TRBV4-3,TGCGCCAGCAGCCAGGAACCTGGCCGCTCTGGAAACACCATATATTTT,CASSQEPGRSGNTIYF
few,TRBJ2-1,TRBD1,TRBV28,TGTGCCAGCAGGGGACAGGGGGTCTACAATGAGCAGTTCTTC,CASRGQGVYNEQFF
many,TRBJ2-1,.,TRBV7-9,TGTGCCAGCAGGGTGCAGAACAATGAGCAGTTCTTC,CASRVQNNEQFF
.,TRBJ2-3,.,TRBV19,TGTGCCAGTAGTACTAGGAGGGATGGCACAGATACGCAGTATTTT,CASSTRRDGTDTQYF
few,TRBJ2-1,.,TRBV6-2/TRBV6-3,TGTGCCAGCAGTTACTCCGACCCTCGCCGCGGCTATGAGCAGTTCTTC,CASSYSDPRRGYEQFF
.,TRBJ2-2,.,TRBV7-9,TGTGCCAGCAGCTTCGACTCCGGGGAGCTGTTTTTT,CASSFDSGELFF
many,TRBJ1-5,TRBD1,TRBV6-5,TGTGCCAGCAGTCGGGACAGAACGCTTTATCAGCCCCAGCATTTT,CASSRDRTLYQPQHF
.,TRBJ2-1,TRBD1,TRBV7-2,TGTGCCAGCAGTACCGGGACAGGCACCTACAATGAGCAGTTCTTC,CASSTGTGTYNEQFF
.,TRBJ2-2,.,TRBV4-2,TGTGCCAGCAGCCGGGGACGGATGAACACCGGGGAGCTGTTTTTT,CASSRGRMNTGELFF
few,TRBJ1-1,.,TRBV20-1,TGCAGTGCTAGAGATTTGAAGGGGTCTTATACTGAAGCTTTCTTT,CSARDLKGSYTEAFF
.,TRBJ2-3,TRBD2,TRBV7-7,TGTGCCAGCAGCTGGACCGGGACTAGGCCTTATATCTCCCCGGTAACTTACCACACAGATACGCAGTATTTT,CASSWTGTRPYISPVTYHTDTQYF
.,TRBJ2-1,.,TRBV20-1,TGCAGTGCTTCTCAACCCCTTGGGGAAAATGAGCAGTTCTTC,CSASQPLGENEQFF
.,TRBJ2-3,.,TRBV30,TGTGCCTGGACAGGGCGAATCACAGATACGCAGTATTTT,CAWTGRITDTQYF
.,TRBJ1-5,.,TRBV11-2,TGTGCCAGCAGCTCTGGACACCTTGGAGGTCAGCCCCAGCATTTT,CASSSGHLGGQPQHF
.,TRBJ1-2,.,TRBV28,TGTGCCAGCAGTTTGGATGGCTACACCTTC,CASSLDGYTF
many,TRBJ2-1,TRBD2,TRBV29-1,TGCAGCGTTGGACGCCTAGCGGGAGATGAGCAGTTCTTC,CSVGRLAGDEQFF
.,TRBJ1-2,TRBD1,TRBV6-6,TGTGCCAGCAGCGCGACAGGGGGCGCTTATGGCTACACCTTC,CASSATGGAYGYTF
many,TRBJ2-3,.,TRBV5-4,TGTGCCAGCAGCCCACCGACAGATTCAGATACGCAGTATTTT,CASSPPTDSDTQYF
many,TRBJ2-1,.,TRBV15,TGTGCCACCAGCAGAGATAGGCTAGACAATGAGCAGTTCTTC,CATSRDRLDNEQFF